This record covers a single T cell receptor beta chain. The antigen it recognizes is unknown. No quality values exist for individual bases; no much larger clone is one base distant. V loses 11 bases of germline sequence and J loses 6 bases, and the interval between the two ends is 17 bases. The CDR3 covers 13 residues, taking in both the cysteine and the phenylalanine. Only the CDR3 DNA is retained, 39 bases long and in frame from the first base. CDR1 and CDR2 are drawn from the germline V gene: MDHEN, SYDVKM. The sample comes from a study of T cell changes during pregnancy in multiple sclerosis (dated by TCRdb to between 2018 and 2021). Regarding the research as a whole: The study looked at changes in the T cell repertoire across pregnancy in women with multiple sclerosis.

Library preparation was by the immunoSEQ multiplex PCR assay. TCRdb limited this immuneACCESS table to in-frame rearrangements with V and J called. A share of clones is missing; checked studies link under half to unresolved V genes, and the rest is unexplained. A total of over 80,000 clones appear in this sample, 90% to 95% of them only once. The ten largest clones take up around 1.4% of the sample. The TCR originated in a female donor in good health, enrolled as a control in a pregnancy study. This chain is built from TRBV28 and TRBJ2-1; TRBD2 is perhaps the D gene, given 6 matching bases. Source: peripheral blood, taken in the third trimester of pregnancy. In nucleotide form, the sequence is TGTGCCGCGGGACTCACTAAAGGCAATGAGCAGTTCTTC. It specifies CAAGLTKGNEQFF.